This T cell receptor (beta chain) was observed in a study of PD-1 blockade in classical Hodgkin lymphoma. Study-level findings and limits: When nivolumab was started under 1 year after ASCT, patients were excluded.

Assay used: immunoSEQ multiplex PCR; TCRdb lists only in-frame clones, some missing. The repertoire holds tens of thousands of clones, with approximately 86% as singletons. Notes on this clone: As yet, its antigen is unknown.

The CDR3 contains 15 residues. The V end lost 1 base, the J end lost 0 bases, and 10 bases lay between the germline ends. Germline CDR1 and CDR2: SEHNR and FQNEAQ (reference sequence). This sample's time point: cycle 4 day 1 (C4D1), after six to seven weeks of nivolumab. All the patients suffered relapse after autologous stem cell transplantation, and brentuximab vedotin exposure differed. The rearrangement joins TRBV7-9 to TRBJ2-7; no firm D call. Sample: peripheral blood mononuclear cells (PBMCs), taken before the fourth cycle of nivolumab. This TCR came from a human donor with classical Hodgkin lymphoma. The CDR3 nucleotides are TGTGCCAGCAGCTTAGGACGCGCGTACTCCTACGAGCAGTACTTC. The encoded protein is CASSLGRAYSYEQYF.